The present TCR beta chain was sequenced within a study of response to subunit inactivated influenza vaccine. TCRdb reprocessed the RT-PCR reads via MiXCR and lists one record per CDR3 protein. The repertoire includes 250,000 to 350,000 distinct CDR3 sequences, approximately 20% of them detected once, and 9% to 12% sits in the top ten. The CDR3 totals 13 residues. V lost 5 bases, J lost 1 base, and 8 bases lay in between. The germline CDR1 and CDR2 sequences are MGHRA and YSYEKL. The V call is TRBV4-1, the J call TRBJ1-1; D is uncertain. The material was PBMCs from blood, obtained roughly 20 months after vaccination. The TCR originated in a man between 45 and 75 years old who received an inactivated influenza vaccine. The CDR3 DNA reads TGCGCCAGCAGCTCTCCACCGAACACTGAAGCTTTCTTT. Its translation: CASSSPPNTEAFF.